This TCR beta chain derives from a study of T cell repertoires in cytomegalovirus infection. This clonotype was detected many times. Looked up from germline, CDR1 is MGHRA and CDR2 is YSYEKL. The germline V and J ends were trimmed by 3 bases and 6 bases, with 21 bases remaining between them. This CDR3 is 17 amino acids long. TCRdb analysed the reads with MiXCR anew, one entry per CDR3 protein. This sample has a few hundred thousand distinct CDR3 sequences, with over 15% found just once. The sequence came from a human donor in good health (CMV status not recorded). Some clones in this sample may be carry-over from other donors' samples. The chain uses TRBV4-1 and TRBJ1-5; TRBD1 is a possible D gene (5 bases). Sequencing used PBMCs. The CDR3 loop reads CASSQGGSSGSSQPQHF. The CDR3 DNA reads as TGCGCCAGCAGCCAGGGGGGATCGTCCGGATCTAGTCAGCCCCAGCATTTT.